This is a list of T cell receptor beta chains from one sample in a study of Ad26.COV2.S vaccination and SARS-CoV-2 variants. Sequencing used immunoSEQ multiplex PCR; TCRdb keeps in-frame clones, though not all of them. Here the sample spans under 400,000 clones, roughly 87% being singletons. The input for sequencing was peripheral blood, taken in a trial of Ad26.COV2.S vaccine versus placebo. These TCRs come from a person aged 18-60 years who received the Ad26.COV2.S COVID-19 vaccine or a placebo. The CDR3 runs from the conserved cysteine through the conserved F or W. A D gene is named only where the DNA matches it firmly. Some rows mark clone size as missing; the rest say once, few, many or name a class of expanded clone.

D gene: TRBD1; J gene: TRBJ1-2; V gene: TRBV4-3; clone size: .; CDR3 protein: CASSQAQGAGGYTF
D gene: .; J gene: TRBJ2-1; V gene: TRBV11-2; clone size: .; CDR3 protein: CASSPPHRNEQFF
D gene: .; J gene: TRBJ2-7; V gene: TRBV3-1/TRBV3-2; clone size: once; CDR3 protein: CASSQVRGYEQYF
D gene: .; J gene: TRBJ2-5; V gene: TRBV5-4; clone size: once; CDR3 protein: CASSNSRSGETQYF
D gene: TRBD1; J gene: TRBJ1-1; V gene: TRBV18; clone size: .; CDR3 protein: CASSPRTGGVMNTEAFF
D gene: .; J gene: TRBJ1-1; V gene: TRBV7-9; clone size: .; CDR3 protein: CASSLGEGRRNTEAFF
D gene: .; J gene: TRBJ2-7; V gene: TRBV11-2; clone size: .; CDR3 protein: CASSLDLSRPSGEQYF
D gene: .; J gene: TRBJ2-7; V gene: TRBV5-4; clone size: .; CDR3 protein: CASSLEGYEQYF
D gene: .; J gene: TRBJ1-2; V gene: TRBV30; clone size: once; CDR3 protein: CAWTGAHGYTF
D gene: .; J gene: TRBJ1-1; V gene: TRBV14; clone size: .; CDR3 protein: CASRSSGRVNTEAFF
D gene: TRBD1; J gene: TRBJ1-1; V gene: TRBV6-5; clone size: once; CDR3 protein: CASSYSGTGFTEAFF
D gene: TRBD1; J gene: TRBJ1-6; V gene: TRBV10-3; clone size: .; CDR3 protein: CATAGTGGSPLHF
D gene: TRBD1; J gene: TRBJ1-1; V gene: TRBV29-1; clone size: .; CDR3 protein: CSVRDPGQGAYTEAFF
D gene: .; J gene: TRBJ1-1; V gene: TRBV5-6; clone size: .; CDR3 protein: CASSLEGGRTEAFF
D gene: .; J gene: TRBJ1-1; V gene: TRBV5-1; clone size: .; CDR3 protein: CASSPGEDTEAFF
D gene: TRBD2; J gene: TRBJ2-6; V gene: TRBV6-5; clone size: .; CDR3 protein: CATGRGVEGANVLTF
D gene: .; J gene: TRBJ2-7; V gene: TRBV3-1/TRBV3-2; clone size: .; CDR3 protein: CASSFAGRTREQYF
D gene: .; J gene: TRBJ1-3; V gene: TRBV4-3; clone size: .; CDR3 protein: CASSQDWGARNTIYF
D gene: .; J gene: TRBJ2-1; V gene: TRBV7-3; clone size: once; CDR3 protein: CASSSGTFYNEQFF
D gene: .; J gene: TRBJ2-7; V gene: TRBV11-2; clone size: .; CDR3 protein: CASSRGGTDYEQYF
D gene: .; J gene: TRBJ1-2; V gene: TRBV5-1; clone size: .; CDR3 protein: CASSSLPQGFGYGYTF
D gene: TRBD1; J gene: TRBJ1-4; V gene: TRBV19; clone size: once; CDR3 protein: CASSTTGATNEKLFF
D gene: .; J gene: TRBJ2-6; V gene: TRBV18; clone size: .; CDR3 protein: CASSPPGGPGANVLTF
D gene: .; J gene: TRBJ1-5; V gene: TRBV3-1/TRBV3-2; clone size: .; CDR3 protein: CASSQGGWSNQPQHF
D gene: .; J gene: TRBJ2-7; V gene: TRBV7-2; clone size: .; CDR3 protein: CASSLYDRTSSYEQYF
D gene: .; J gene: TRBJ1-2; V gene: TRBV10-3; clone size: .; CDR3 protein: CAIREGYGYTF
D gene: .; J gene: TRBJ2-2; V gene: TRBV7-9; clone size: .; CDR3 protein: CASSEQASELFF
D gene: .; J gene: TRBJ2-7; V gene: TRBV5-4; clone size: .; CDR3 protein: CASSFGSYRARAYEQYF
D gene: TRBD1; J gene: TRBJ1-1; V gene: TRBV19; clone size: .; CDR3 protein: CASRYRGPNTEAFF
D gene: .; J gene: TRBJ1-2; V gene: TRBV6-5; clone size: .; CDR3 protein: CASSFRAIYGYTF
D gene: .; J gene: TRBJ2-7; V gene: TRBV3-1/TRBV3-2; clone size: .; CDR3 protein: CASSTTSYEQYF
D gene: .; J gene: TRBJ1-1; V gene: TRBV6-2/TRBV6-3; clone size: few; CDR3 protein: CASSSRGLLNTEAFF
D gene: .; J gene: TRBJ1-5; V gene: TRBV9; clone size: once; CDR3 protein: CASAADSNQPQHF